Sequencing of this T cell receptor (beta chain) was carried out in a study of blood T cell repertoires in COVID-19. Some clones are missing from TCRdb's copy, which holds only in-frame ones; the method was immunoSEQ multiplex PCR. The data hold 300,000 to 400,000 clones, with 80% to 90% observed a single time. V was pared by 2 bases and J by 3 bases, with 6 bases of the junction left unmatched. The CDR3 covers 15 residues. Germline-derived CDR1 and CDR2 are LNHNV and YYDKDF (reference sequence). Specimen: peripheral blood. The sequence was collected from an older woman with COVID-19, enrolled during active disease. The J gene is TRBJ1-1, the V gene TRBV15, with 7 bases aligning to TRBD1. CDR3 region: CATSRPTGADTEAFF. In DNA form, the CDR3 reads TGTGCCACCAGCAGACCTACAGGGGCCGACACTGAAGCTTTCTTT.